Presented here are 6 T cell receptor beta chains from one specimen sequenced in a study of T-cell memory formation after mild COVID-19 (dated by TCRdb to the early 2020s). Receptor amplification or capture employed 5' RACE. The data were produced on an Illumina NovaSeq 6000. Using fastp trimming at Q25 and MiXCR clonotype assembly, TCRdb reanalyzed the public sequencing data and kept in-frame beta chains. Entries are consolidated by CDR3 protein sequence, retaining the most common genes and DNA. The sample profile shows about 140,000 distinct CDR3 sequences; roughly 19% of them were found once. The ten largest clones take up 2% to 2.5% of the sample. The sample comprised PBMCs or a T cell subset sorted from them (not recorded which). Every receptor here comes from an adult woman who had mild COVID-19 (a few samples of this study predate the infection). The sample titles of this study are shuffled in the database, so cell type and time point are left out; the donor was told from shared clones.

The V gene is TRBV7-2, the J gene TRBJ1-1; D uncertain. The CDR3 extends over 13 amino acids. Trimming stripped 5 bases from V and 7 bases from J, with 14 bases between. CDR1 and CDR2 (germline): SGHTA, FQGNSA. The CDR3 loop reads CASSVLSGIEAFF. The CDR3 region has the DNA TGTGCCAGCAGCGTACTTTCCGGCATTGAAGCTTTCTTT.

This clonotype occurred a few times. The chain uses TRBV5-6 and TRBJ2-1; D is perhaps TRBD2 (5 bases). This CDR3 has 16 amino acids. The V end lost 1 base, the J end lost 3 bases, and 14 bases lay between the germline ends. Germline CDR1 SGHDT, CDR2 YYEEEE. CDR3 protein: CASSLSGRSGYNEQFF. CDR3 coding DNA: TGTGCCAGCAGCTTGTCTGGGAGATCGGGCTACAATGAGCAGTTCTTC.

The table lists this clonotype with many counts. The J gene is TRBJ1-1, the V gene TRBV3-1; 9 nucleotides align to TRBD1. Germline V lookup: CDR1 LGHDT, CDR2 YNNKEL (reference sequence). The CDR3 spans 14 residues. The V segment lost 6 bases and the J segment 1 base; nucleotides outside the gene matches: 3. CDR3: CASRDRGRNTEAFF. CDR3 coding DNA: TGTGCCAGCAGGGACAGGGGAAGGAACACTGAAGCTTTCTTT.

There are a few counts of this clonotype. The chain recombines TRBV5-1 with TRBJ2-1; a possible D gene is TRBD1 (5 bases). The germline CDR1 and CDR2 sequences are SGHRS and YFSETQ. Trimming left V 4 bases short and J 4 bases short, with 15 bases between. The CDR3 length is 15 residues. CDR3 loop: CASSGATAIYNEQFF. In DNA, the CDR3 is TGCGCCAGCAGCGGGGCAACAGCCATTTACAATGAGCAGTTCTTC.

The rearrangement links TRBV18 to TRBJ1-1; the D gene is possibly TRBD1 (5 bases). There are 15 residues in the CDR3. CDR1 KGHSH and CDR2 LQKENI come from the germline V gene. Trimming took 3 bases from V and 4 from J, leaving 15 bases between them. CDR3 DNA: TGTGCCAGCTCACCCCGGGGGGAGATGGGCACTGAAGCTTTCTTT. Its translation is CASSPRGEMGTEAFF.

This clonotype was counted once. The rearrangement uses TRBV12-3 or TRBV12-4 and TRBJ2-1; no reliable D call. This CDR3 has 15 residues. The ends were cut back, 2 bases at V and 0 bases at J, with 8 bases in the middle. The chain's CDR3 is CASSLTRNSYNEQFF. In nucleotides, the CDR3 is TGTGCCAGCAGTTTAACCCGGAACTCCTACAATGAGCAGTTCTTC.